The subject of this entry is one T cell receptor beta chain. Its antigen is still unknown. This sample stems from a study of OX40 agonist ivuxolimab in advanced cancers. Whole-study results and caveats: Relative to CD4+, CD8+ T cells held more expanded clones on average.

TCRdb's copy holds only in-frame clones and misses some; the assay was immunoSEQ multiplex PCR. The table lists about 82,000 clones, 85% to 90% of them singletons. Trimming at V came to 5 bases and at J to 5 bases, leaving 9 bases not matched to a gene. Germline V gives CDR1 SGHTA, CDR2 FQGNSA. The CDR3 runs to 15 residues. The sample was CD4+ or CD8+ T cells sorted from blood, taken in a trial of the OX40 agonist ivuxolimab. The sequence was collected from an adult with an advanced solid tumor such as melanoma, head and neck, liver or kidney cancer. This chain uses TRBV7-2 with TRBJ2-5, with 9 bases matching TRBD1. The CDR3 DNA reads TGTGCCAGCAGCACAGGGGGCGCCACACGGGAGACCCAGTACTTC. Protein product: CASSTGGATRETQYF.